This note documents a single T cell receptor (beta chain) sequence. The record originates from a study of blood T cell repertoires in COVID-19. Whole-study context: Samples representing acute and convalescent COVID-19 were sourced from the United States, Italy and Spain. T cells, B-cell-depleted T cells, or PBMCs supplied cDNA or gDNA.

The CDR3 has 15 amino acids. Germline trimming cut 3 bases from V and 7 bases from J; bases unmatched to any gene: 2. CDR1 is LGHDT, CDR2 YNNKEL, per germline (reference sequence). How the authors handled the data: Estimated nucleated cell counts came from reference gene primer amplification. Profiled with immunoSEQ multiplex PCR; TCRdb holds only in-frame clones, not every one. V, J and clone size are taken as reported in that table, and D and trimming were inferred from the DNA itself. The sample contains more than 250,000 clones, roughly 91% of which appear only once. The sequencing sample was made of peripheral blood. The origin of this receptor is a man aged 50-59 years with active or convalescent COVID-19. The chain uses TRBV3-1 (or the pseudogene TRBV3-2) and TRBJ2-2; the match to TRBD2 covers 13 bases. The CDR3 is CASSHGTSGNGELFF. The DNA of the CDR3 is TGTGCCAGCAGCCACGGGACTAGCGGGAACGGGGAGCTGTTTTTT.